This T cell receptor beta chain was retrieved from a study of technical replicates of blood from several donors (dated by TCRdb to the late 2010s). This clone is a singleton in its sample. No antigen is known for it. No much larger clone is present one base from it, and per-base qualities are unavailable. CDR1 and CDR2, looked up from the germline V gene, are SGHTA and FQGNSA. V and J are trimmed by 2 bases and 5 bases, and the gene matches miss 2 bases of the junction. Inclusive of the bounding cysteine and phenylalanine, the CDR3 is 15 residues long. Only the CDR3 DNA stays, 45 bases, in frame from base 1. Receptor libraries were prepared by the immunoSEQ multiplex PCR assay. TCRdb re-hosts the immuneACCESS table, in-frame sequences only. Its copies lack some clones; in the studies checked, an unresolved V gene accounts for under half of them, and the cause for the rest is not known. The sample includes approximately 79,000 clones, with roughly 91% observed a single time. Jointly, the top ten make up around 0.4% of the sample.

This TCR came from a human donor in good health. Source material: T cells isolated from PBMCs. The chain employs TRBV7-2 and TRBJ2-2, with TRBD1 identical over 10 junction bases. CDR3 reads: CASSLTGQGTGELFF. The nucleotide sequence is given as TGTGCCAGCAGCTTAACGGGACAGGGGACCGGGGAGCTGTTTTTT.